The clone carrying this T cell receptor beta chain was counted only a few times. Its specificity is unknown. Germline V CDR1 and CDR2: SGHAT, FQNNGV. The CDR3 is made up of 16 amino acids. Losses at the gene ends were 3 bases for V and 2 bases for J; bases not matched to a gene: 6. The record originates from a study of identical twins. Study results and caveats: Beta out-of-frame sequences displayed a weaker excess of sharing between twins. Insertions were fewer in abundant cord blood beta clonotypes, whereas memory repertoires showed none of this pattern. Zero-insertion findings could be partly confounded by invariant cells (MAIT and iNKT cells).

TCRdb used MiXCR to reprocess the 5' RACE reads, holding one entry per CDR3 protein. The sample shows 700,000 to 950,000 distinct CDR3 sequences, 9% to 15% of them seen only once. These data were also reused for a study on yellow fever vaccine responses in identical twins.

This receptor was identified in a woman aged 18-35 years in good health. This chain connects TRBV11-2 to TRBJ2-5; 10 nucleotides match TRBD2. Sequenced: PBMCs. The CDR3 nucleotides are TGTGCCAGCAGCTTCTCATCTAGCGGGGGACAAGAGACCCAGTACTTC. It yields the protein CASSFSSSGGQETQYF.